A selection of T cell receptor beta chains follows, all from one sample in a study of identical twins. TCRdb called the 5' RACE reads again in MiXCR, with one record for every CDR3 protein. This sample has nearly 250,000 distinct CDR3 sequences, with roughly 7% found just once. These data also featured in a second study, about yellow fever vaccine responses in identical twins.

The sequencing input was memory (CD45RO+) T cells sorted from blood. Receptors were obtained from a woman aged 18-29 years in good health. Both conserved end residues are part of each CDR3. Each record gives: clone size, J gene, D gene, V gene, CDR3 protein, CDR3 DNA. D genes are given only for firm matches. Size is omitted from some rows. Given values are once, few, many or a class for expanded clones.

>many|TRBJ2-6|NA|TRBV3-1
CASSQDLSSGANVLTF
TGTGCCAGCAGCCAAGATTTGTCCTCTGGGGCCAACGTCCTGACTTTC
>NA|TRBJ1-3|NA|TRBV9
CASSVGETGNTIYF
TGTGCCAGCAGCGTAGGGGAGACTGGAAACACCATATATTTT
>NA|TRBJ2-2|TRBD2|TRBV7-3
CASSSDLAGKNTGELFF
TGTGCCAGCAGCTCCGACCTAGCGGGAAAGAACACCGGGGAGCTGTTTTTT
>NA|TRBJ1-3|NA|TRBV6-5
CASSFDKISGNTIYF
TGTGCCAGCAGTTTCGACAAGATCTCTGGAAACACCATATATTTT
>many|TRBJ2-1|TRBD2|TRBV5-1
CASSLDVSGLYNEQFF
TGCGCCAGCAGCTTGGATGTTAGCGGGCTTTACAATGAGCAGTTCTTC
>few|TRBJ1-4|TRBD1|TRBV4-1
CASSLRTGTGVEKLFF
TGCGCCAGCAGCCTCCGTACCGGGACAGGGGTGGAGAAACTGTTTTTT
>many|TRBJ1-2|NA|TRBV29-1
CSVAQGSNYGYTF
TGCAGCGTTGCACAGGGTTCTAACTATGGCTACACCTTC
>few|TRBJ1-4|NA|TRBV29-1
CSVEPPGEKLFF
TGCAGCGTTGAACCTCCCGGGGAAAAACTGTTTTTT
>few|TRBJ2-7|TRBD2|TRBV7-6
CASSLGRRTSGNEQYF
TGTGCCAGCAGCTTAGGACGCCGGACTAGCGGGAACGAGCAGTACTTC
>NA|TRBJ2-1|TRBD1|TRBV7-2
CASSGQGQYNEQFF
TGTGCCAGCAGCGGACAGGGCCAATACAATGAGCAGTTCTTC
>many|TRBJ1-5|NA|TRBV7-9
CASSPRDSNQPQHF
TGTGCCAGCAGCCCCCGGGACAGCAATCAGCCCCAGCATTTT
>NA|TRBJ2-1|NA|TRBV6-5
CATRPRLGEQFF
TGTGCCACTCGTCCGAGACTAGGGGAGCAGTTCTTC
>few|TRBJ1-1|NA|TRBV9
CASSVGDYAEAFF
TGTGCCAGCAGCGTAGGGGATTACGCTGAAGCTTTCTTT
>NA|TRBJ2-1|NA|TRBV20-1
CSAGSNEQFF
TGCAGTGCAGGATCCAATGAGCAGTTCTTC
>many|TRBJ2-1|NA|TRBV5-6
CASSLRLSSYNEQFF
TGTGCCAGCAGCCTGAGGTTAAGCTCCTACAATGAGCAGTTCTTC
>many|TRBJ2-1|NA|TRBV29-1
CSVQTITSAREQFF
TGCAGCGTCCAAACAATAACTAGTGCCAGGGAGCAGTTCTTC
>NA|TRBJ1-2|TRBD1|TRBV5-6
CASSSTGGYGYTF
TGTGCCAGCAGCTCGACAGGGGGGTATGGCTACACCTTC
>many|TRBJ2-3|TRBD2|TRBV7-3
CASSHSGSLDTQYF
TGTGCCAGCAGCCATAGCGGGAGTCTCGATACGCAGTATTTT
>few|TRBJ2-1|TRBD2|TRBV28
CASSLRGRVRNEQFF
TGTGCCAGCAGTTTACGCGGGAGGGTCCGTAATGAGCAGTTCTTC
>many|TRBJ1-2|NA|TRBV12-3/TRBV12-4
CASSPGTRRNGYTF
TGTGCCAGCAGTCCCGGGACCCGCCGAAATGGCTACACCTTC
>NA|TRBJ2-5|TRBD2|TRBV3-1
CASSLGLAGMETQYF
TGTGCCAGCAGCCTAGGACTAGCGGGAATGGAGACCCAGTACTTC
>few|TRBJ1-1|TRBD1|TRBV6-1
CASSKGAPVLLGNTEAFF
TGTGCCAGCTCAAAGGGGGCGCCGGTTTTACTGGGGAACACTGAAGCTTTCTTT
>NA|TRBJ1-2|NA|TRBV20-1
CSARDGAPAAPNYGYTF
TGCAGTGCTAGAGATGGGGCCCCCGCGGCCCCCAACTATGGCTACACCTTC
>few|TRBJ2-5|NA|TRBV7-6
CASSPQRVGETQYF
TGTGCCAGCAGCCCCCAGCGTGTTGGAGAGACCCAGTACTTC
>few|TRBJ2-5|TRBD2|TRBV15
CATSRDGGTSLKAQYF
TGTGCCACCAGCAGAGATGGGGGGACTAGCCTCAAGGCCCAGTACTTC
>few|TRBJ1-2|NA|TRBV2
CASSVQGNYGYTF
TGTGCCAGCAGTGTTCAGGGCAACTATGGCTACACCTTC
>many|TRBJ2-7|TRBD2|TRBV2
CASSPGTSGTYEQYF
TGTGCCAGCAGTCCCGGGACTAGCGGCACCTACGAGCAGTACTTC
>few|TRBJ2-2|TRBD1|TRBV11-2
CASSLEGGRGGELFF
TGTGCCAGCAGCTTAGAAGGGGGCCGAGGGGGGGAGCTGTTTTTT
>NA|TRBJ2-1|TRBD2|TRBV24-1
CATSTLAGAPNEQFF
TGTGCCACCAGTACACTAGCGGGGGCCCCCAATGAGCAGTTCTTC
>few|TRBJ1-2|NA|TRBV6-5
CASSYGWGIDGYTF
TGTGCCAGCAGTTACGGTTGGGGGATCGATGGCTACACCTTC
>NA|TRBJ2-6|TRBD1|TRBV28
CASSYTGQPSSGANVLTF
TGTGCCAGCAGCTATACGGGACAGCCTAGCTCTGGGGCCAACGTCCTGACTTTC
>NA|TRBJ2-1|NA|TRBV29-1
CSVEVQGGGEQFF
TGCAGCGTTGAAGTGCAGGGGGGAGGTGAGCAGTTCTTC
>many|TRBJ2-1|NA|TRBV24-1
CATGKGLNSDEQFF
TGTGCCACCGGTAAGGGACTGAATAGTGATGAGCAGTTCTTC
>many|TRBJ2-1|TRBD1|TRBV5-1
CASSLVGTGFNEQFF
TGCGCCAGCAGCTTGGTCGGGACAGGGTTTAATGAGCAGTTCTTC
>few|TRBJ2-3|NA|TRBV6-1
CASSPLGRSTDTQYF
TGTGCCAGCAGTCCTTTGGGGAGAAGCACAGATACGCAGTATTTT
>many|TRBJ2-5|TRBD1|TRBV24-1
CATSDLSAGGLTQYF
TGTGCCACCAGTGATTTGTCGGCAGGGGGCTTGACCCAGTACTTC
>many|TRBJ2-5|NA|TRBV5-1
CASSFSQGRQTQYF
TGCGCCAGCAGCTTTTCGCAGGGGAGACAGACCCAGTACTTC
>NA|TRBJ2-7|NA|TRBV29-1
CSVVLGPLSYEQYF
TGCAGCGTTGTGTTAGGCCCCCTCTCCTACGAGCAGTACTTC
>NA|TRBJ2-2|NA|TRBV2
CATKPPPSTGELFF
TGTGCCACCAAGCCTCCCCCCAGCACCGGGGAGCTGTTTTTT
>many|TRBJ1-2|NA|TRBV12-3/TRBV12-4
CASSLAVTTF
TGTGCCAGCAGTTTAGCAGTAACCACCTTC
>NA|TRBJ2-7|NA|TRBV12-3/TRBV12-4
CASSLGSREQYF
TGTGCCAGCAGTTTAGGTTCGCGCGAGCAGTACTTC
>few|TRBJ1-1|NA|TRBV29-1
CSVGSPPGQGRTEAFF
TGCAGCGTTGGCTCCCCGCCGGGGCAGGGGCGGACTGAAGCTTTCTTT
>NA|TRBJ2-1|TRBD1|TRBV11-3
CASSLGGQGFYNEQFF
TGTGCCAGCAGCTTAGGTGGACAGGGCTTTTACAATGAGCAGTTCTTC
>many|TRBJ2-3|NA|TRBV12-3/TRBV12-4
CASSRGTPRSTDTQYF
TGTGCCAGCAGCCGAGGGACTCCCCGAAGCACAGATACGCAGTATTTT
>few|TRBJ2-1|NA|TRBV2
CASSAETGATGTRMGHEQFF
TGTGCCAGCAGTGCAGAGACAGGGGCTACCGGGACTAGAATGGGCCATGAGCAGTTCTTC
>NA|TRBJ2-1|NA|TRBV20-1
CSATRDSYNEQFF
TGCAGTGCGACCCGGGACTCCTACAATGAGCAGTTCTTC
>NA|TRBJ2-1|TRBD2|TRBV20-1
CSAPSGLAGANEQFF
TGCAGTGCCCCATCGGGGCTAGCGGGAGCGAATGAGCAGTTCTTC
>many|TRBJ2-3|TRBD2|TRBV5-1
CASSLSGRPQDTQYF
TGCGCCAGCAGCTTAAGCGGGAGGCCCCAAGATACGCAGTATTTT
>many|TRBJ2-7|NA|TRBV28
CASSSPLEQYF
TGTGCCAGCAGTTCGCCCCTGGAGCAGTACTTC
>many|TRBJ2-2|NA|TRBV12-3/TRBV12-4
CASGTSDTGELFF
TGTGCCAGCGGGACATCCGACACCGGGGAGCTGTTTTTT
>NA|TRBJ2-1|TRBD2|TRBV20-1
CSARGLAGVSEQFF
TGCAGTGCTAGGGGACTAGCGGGAGTCAGTGAGCAGTTCTTC
>few|TRBJ2-5|TRBD2|TRBV2
CAKRTSGRKTQYF
TGTGCCAAACGGACTAGCGGGAGAAAGACCCAGTACTTC
>few|TRBJ1-2|NA|TRBV7-9
CASSLYAGTNYGYTF
TGTGCCAGCAGCTTATACGCAGGGACAAACTATGGCTACACCTTC
>few|TRBJ1-1|NA|TRBV5-1
CASSLAGWGNTEAFF
TGCGCCAGCAGCTTGGCCGGCTGGGGCAACACTGAAGCTTTCTTT